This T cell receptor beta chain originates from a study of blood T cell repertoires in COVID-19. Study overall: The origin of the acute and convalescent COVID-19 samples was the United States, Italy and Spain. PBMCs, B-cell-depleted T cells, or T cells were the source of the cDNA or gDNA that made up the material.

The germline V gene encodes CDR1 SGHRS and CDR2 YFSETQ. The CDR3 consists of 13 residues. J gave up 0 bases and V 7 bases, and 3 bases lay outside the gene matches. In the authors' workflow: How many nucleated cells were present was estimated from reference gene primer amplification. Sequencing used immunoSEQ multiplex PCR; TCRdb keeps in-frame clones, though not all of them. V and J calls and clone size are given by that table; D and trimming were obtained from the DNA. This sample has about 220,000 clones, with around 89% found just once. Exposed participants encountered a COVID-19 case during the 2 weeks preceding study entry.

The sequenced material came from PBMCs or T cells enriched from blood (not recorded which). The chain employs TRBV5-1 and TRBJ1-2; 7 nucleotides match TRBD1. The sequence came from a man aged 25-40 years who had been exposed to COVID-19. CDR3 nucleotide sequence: TGCGCCAGCCGGGACAGCTCTAACTATGGCTACACCTTC. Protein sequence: CASRDSSNYGYTF.